The 15 T cell receptor beta chains below all came from one sample that was sequenced in a study of blood T cell repertoires in COVID-19. This table comes from immunoSEQ multiplex PCR, and its TCRdb copy is limited to in-frame clones, with some not included. The data contain tens of thousands of clones, approximately 89% of them singletons. Sequenced: peripheral blood. The receptors originated from a woman aged 80 or over with acute or convalescent COVID-19.

This clone turned up a few times. The rearrangement uses TRBV14 and TRBJ1-2, with D uncertain. This CDR3 comprises 12 residues. Germline V gene data show CDR1 as SGHDN and CDR2 as FVKESK. V was cut by 5 bases and J by 5 bases, with 9 bases left in between. This chain's CDR3 is CASSGPGYGYTF. CDR3 sequence (DNA): TGTGCCAGCAGCGGACCGGGGTATGGCTACACCTTC.

J is TRBJ2-1 and V is TRBV5-1; TRBD2 matches 14 bases. The junction had 5 bases not matched to a gene; V was cut back by 3 bases and J by 3 bases. CDR1 is SGHRS, CDR2 YFSETQ, per germline. This CDR3 is 17 amino acids long. The CDR3: CASSWGTSGGFYNEQFF. The CDR3 region has the DNA TGCGCCAGCAGCTGGGGGACTAGCGGGGGATTCTACAATGAGCAGTTCTTC.

The rearrangement joins TRBV7-9 to TRBJ2-1, with D possibly matching TRBD2 (5 bases). The CDR3 covers 13 residues. Trimming pared 1 base from V and 6 bases from J, leaving 7 bases between. Looked up from germline, CDR1 is SEHNR and CDR2 is FQNEAQ (reference sequence). CDR3 loop: CASSLGLANEQFF. The CDR3 DNA reads as TGTGCCAGCAGCTTAGGGCTAGCCAATGAGCAGTTCTTC. Supplemented by reference TRBV7-9 and TRBJ2-1, the full variable domain reads DTGVSQNPRHKITKRGQNVTFRCDPISEHNRLYWYRQTLGQGPEFLTYFQNEAQLEKSRLLSDRFSAERPKGSFSTLEIQRTEQGDSAMYLCASSLGLANEQFFGPGTRLTVL.

The chain employs TRBV5-1 and TRBJ2-1, with 8 bases that match TRBD1. Trimming took 4 bases from V and 6 from J; bases not matched to a gene: 3. The CDR3 loop spans 13 amino acids. Germline V gene data show CDR1 as SGHRS and CDR2 as YFSETQ. The CDR3 DNA reads TGCGCCAGCAGCGGACAGGGTATCAATGAGCAGTTCTTC. This translates into CASSGQGINEQFF.

The chain has TRBV10-3 and TRBJ2-2; TRBD2 matches 9 bases. This CDR3 region has 15 residues. Losses at the gene ends were 11 bases for V and 6 bases for J; bases not matched to a gene: 13. Per the germline V gene, CDR1 is ENHRY and CDR2 is SYGVKD. CDR3 sequence reads: CAAWPGLAPPGELFF. CDR3 coding DNA: TGTGCCGCCTGGCCGGGACTAGCTCCCCCCGGGGAGCTGTTTTTT.

This chain connects TRBV18 to TRBJ2-7, with 7 bases aligning to TRBD1. From germline, CDR1 is KGHSH and CDR2 LQKENI. V was pared by 2 bases and J by 5 bases, with 6 bases of the junction left unmatched. CDR3 length equals 14 residues. The CDR3 DNA sequence: TGTGCCAGCTCACCATTAGACAGGGACAACGAGCAGTACTTC. Its translation: CASSPLDRDNEQYF.

In its sample, this clone was seen once. This sequence joins TRBV28 and TRBJ2-3; 12 bases are a match to TRBD1. V lost 4 bases and J lost 5; bases outside the gene matches: 7. In germline, CDR1 is MDHEN, CDR2 SYDVKM. There are 16 residues in the CDR3. DNA of the CDR3: TGTGCCAGCAGTTCCCCGGGACAGGGGGCGGAAGATACGCAGTATTTT. It translates to CASSSPGQGAEDTQYF.

The chain employs TRBV5-1 and TRBJ1-2; the match to TRBD1 covers 9 bases. Trimming cost V 4 bases and J 4 bases; bases outside gene matches: 8. CDR1 is SGHRS, CDR2 YFSETQ, per germline. The CDR3 is made up of 15 amino acids. This chain's CDR3 is CASSAGQGFGYGYTF. The CDR3 bases are TGCGCCAGCAGCGCTGGACAGGGGTTTGGCTATGGCTACACCTTC.

The genes are TRBV30 and TRBJ2-2, with TRBD1 matching 7 bases. There are 15 residues in the CDR3. Looked up from germline, CDR1 is GTSNPN and CDR2 is SVGIG (reference sequence). Trimming cost V 2 bases and J 5 bases; bases outside gene matches: 8. CDR3 nucleotides: TGTGCCTGGAGTCCGGGACAGCTATTAACCGGGGAGCTGTTTTTT. Encoded protein: CAWSPGQLLTGELFF.

The chain carries TRBV10-2 and TRBJ1-2, with unresolved D. V was pared by 0 bases and J by 5 bases, with 10 bases between. The CDR3 runs 14 residues. The germline CDR1 and CDR2 sequences are WSHSY and SAAADI. DNA for the CDR3: TGCGCCAGCAGTGAGTCTGGGCAGATATATGGCTACACCTTC. Its protein is CASSESGQIYGYTF.

The chain is built from TRBV21-1 and TRBJ2-2; the table's TRBD1 call for D was not verified on the DNA. TRBV21-1 is tagged as a pseudogene. The CDR3 spans 14 residues. The CDR3 nucleotides are TGTGCCACCTCAGGGCTGGCGAACACCGGGGAGCTGTTTTTT. This sequence encodes CATSGLANTGELFF.

This sequence joins TRBV6-5 and TRBJ2-1, with TRBD1 identical over 7 bases. The CDR3 is 13 amino acids. With V trimmed by 6 bases and J by 4 bases, 3 bases remained unmatched. Germline CDR1 MNHEY, CDR2 SVGAGI. CDR3 sequence (DNA): TGTGCCAGCAGAGGGACAGTATACAATGAGCAGTTCTTC. This translates into CASRGTVYNEQFF.

CDR3 amino acids: CASSLEARGSGNTIYF. In DNA form, the CDR3 reads TGCGCCAGCAGCTTGGAGGCCCGGGGCTCTGGAAACACCATATATTTT. The V call is TRBV5-1, the J call TRBJ1-3; D is unclear. The CDR3 totals 16 residues. CDR1 is SGHRS, CDR2 YFSETQ, per germline. V lost 0 bases and J lost 0, with 10 bases in between.

This clone occurred a few times. V is TRBV5-4 and J is TRBJ1-1; 8 bases fit TRBD1. J gave up 6 bases and V 2 bases, and 9 bases lay outside the gene matches. This CDR3 has 15 residues. The germline V gene has CDR1 SGHNT and CDR2 YYREEE (reference sequence). The CDR3 DNA is TGTGCCAGCAGCTTTCGGACAGGGAATTATGCTGAAGCTTTCTTT. Amino acid sequence: CASSFRTGNYAEAFF.

The genes are TRBV7-8 and TRBJ2-2, with D unresolved. The V end lost 5 bases, the J end lost 1 base, and 14 bases lay between the germline ends. CDR3 length equals 16 residues. The germline V gene encodes CDR1 SGHVS and CDR2 FQNEAQ. Written as DNA, the CDR3 is TGTGCCAGCAGCCCGTCTCCGTCCTGGAACACCGGGGAGCTGTTTTTT. This sequence encodes CASSPSPSWNTGELFF. The whole variable domain, remainder taken from reference TRBV7-8 and TRBJ2-2, is GAGVSQSPRYKVAKRGQDVALRCDPISGHVSLFWYQQALGQGPEFLTYFQNEAQLDKSGLPSDRFFAERPEGSVSTLKIQRTQQEDSAVYLCASSPSPSWNTGELFFGEGSRLTVL.